This T cell receptor beta chain is from a study of control samples from healthy donors and cancer patients. The table came from immunoSEQ multiplex PCR; TCRdb's copy has only in-frame clones and leaves some out. The data contain some 150,000 clones, 95% to 96% of them seen just once; the ten biggest clones take up 1%. Germline V lookup: CDR1 ENHRY, CDR2 SYGVKD. The CDR3 is 15 amino acids. The V and J ends lost 10 bases and 6 bases, in that order; junction bases with no gene match: 14. The sequence was collected from a woman aged 25 to 39 in good health. The sequenced material came from blood. V and J are TRBV10-3 and TRBJ2-1, with 8 bases aligning to TRBD2. The CDR3 DNA sequence: TGTGCCACCGAGTCCGGGGGGGGATTCCGCAATGAGCAGTTCTTC. Its protein product is CATESGGGFRNEQFF.